This T cell receptor (beta chain) was recorded in a study of T cell clones after liver transplantation. About the research overall: Samples came from ITN030ST, which attempted immunosuppression withdrawal within 2 years of liver transplantation. As an antigen-independent comparator, third-party-reactive TCRbeta sequences came from pre-transplant mixed lymphocyte reactions. Post-transplant blood was tracked for graft-donor-reactive T cell clones identified in a pre-transplant mixed lymphocyte reaction.

CDR1 is MDHEN, CDR2 SYDVKM, per germline. With 4 bases clipped from V and 9 bases from J, the junction kept 7 bases outside the gene matches. The CDR3 totals 14 residues. Assay used: immunoSEQ multiplex PCR; TCRdb lists only in-frame clones, some missing. Altogether about 15,000 clones are present, under 90% being singletons, with the ten largest covering roughly 28%. The receptor's source is a human patient who received a liver transplant. The graft donor may account for some of the T cells. The sequencing used CD8+ T cells from blood, collected approximately 50 months after liver transplant. The gene calls are TRBV28 and TRBJ2-1, with TRBD1 matching over 9 bases. This chain's CDR3 is CASSSPDRGGEQFF. The CDR3 DNA reads TGTGCCAGCAGTTCCCCTGACAGGGGGGGTGAGCAGTTCTTC.